Below are 9 T cell receptor beta chains sequenced from a single sample in a study of blood T cells in healthy people across ages. A second PCR of roughly 7 to 11 cycles used a sample-barcoded 5' primer and a J-beta primer mix. In TCRdb, the 5' RACE reads were re-called with MiXCR into one record per CDR3 protein. The table includes 650,000 to 1,000,000 distinct CDR3 sequences, 46% detected once. Sequencing was done on a sample of blood. The receptor source for this set is an elderly man in good health.

The chain joins TRBV20-1 to TRBJ2-1; 7 bases are shared with TRBD1. Germline CDR1 is DFQATT and CDR2 is SNEGSKA (reference sequence). The length of the CDR3 is 16 residues. The J segment lost 9 bases and the V segment lost 1 base, leaving 15 bases of the junction unmatched. CDR3 sequence (DNA): TGCAGTGCTAGAGTTTACGGACAGGCCCTTTGGCCTGAGCAGTTCTTC. It is translated as CSARVYGQALWPEQFF.

Remarks on this clonotype: A much more abundant neighbour one base away suggests this may be a read error. The chain joins TRBV14 to TRBJ2-1; D perhaps matches TRBD2 (5 bases). Germline CDR1 and CDR2: SGHDN and FVKESK. The CDR3 totals 13 residues. The V and J ends lost 4 bases and 5 bases respectively, with 9 bases between them. The CDR3 bases are TGTGCCAGCAGCCGGGGAGAAGACAATGAGCAGTTCTTC. Translation: CASSRGEDNEQFF.

The sample holds a few counts of this clonotype. The rearrangement links TRBV5-1 to TRBJ1-1; 11 bases align to TRBD1. V lost 4 bases, J lost 5 bases, and 4 bases stayed unmatched. CDR3 length equals 14 residues. Germline V gene sequence: CDR1 SGHRS, CDR2 YFSETQ. The CDR3 reads CASSSGTGGTEAFF. In DNA, the CDR3 is TGCGCCAGCAGCAGCGGGACAGGGGGGACTGAAGCTTTCTTT.

The chain has TRBV29-1 and TRBJ2-1, with 8 bases aligning to TRBD1. Trimming cost V 7 bases and J 5 bases; bases outside gene matches: 10. Looked up from germline, CDR1 is SQVTM and CDR2 is ANQGSEA. The CDR3 runs to 14 residues. CDR3 sequence: CSGGRQGAHNEQFF. Written as DNA, the CDR3 is TGCAGCGGCGGACGTCAGGGGGCCCACAATGAGCAGTTCTTC.

The chain employs TRBV24-1 and TRBJ2-7, with D perhaps given as TRBD1 or TRBD2 (5 bases each). The CDR3 consists of 15 residues. Per the germline V gene, CDR1 is KGHDR and CDR2 is SFDVKD. The V gene lost 3 bases and the J gene lost 1 base, with 12 bases spanning the gap. For the CDR3, the DNA is TGTGCCACCAGTGATGCCGGGACGGGTTCCTACGAGCAGTACTTC. It encodes CATSDAGTGSYEQYF.

This chain uses TRBV6-1 with TRBJ2-7; D tentatively fits TRBD1 or TRBD2 (5 bases each). V gave up 0 bases and J gave up 1 base, with 10 bases separating them. CDR1 MNHNS and CDR2 SASEGT come from the germline V gene. The CDR3 totals 15 residues. CDR3 loop: CASSEAKGRSYEQYF. In DNA, the CDR3 is TGTGCCAGCAGTGAAGCAAAGGGACGGTCCTACGAGCAGTACTTC.

This clonotype is a singleton in its sample. V gene TRBV6-5 combines with J gene TRBJ2-3; D unresolved. Germline assignment: CDR1 MNHEY and CDR2 SVGAGI. Trimming pared 5 bases from V and 4 bases from J, leaving 13 bases between. CDR3 length equals 14 residues. Here the CDR3 reads CASSDADGSDTQYF. The CDR3 DNA sequence: TGTGCCAGCAGTGATGCCGACGGGTCAGATACGCAGTATTTT.

In its sample, this clonotype was seen a few times. This rearrangement joins TRBV18 to TRBJ2-1; no reliable D call. Germline V gene data show CDR1 as KGHSH and CDR2 as LQKENI. V was cut by 0 bases and J by 4 bases, with 10 bases left in between. The CDR3 has 15 amino acids. The CDR3 DNA reads TGTGCCAGCTCACCACCGGACGACCAGTACAATGAGCAGTTCTTC. Translation: CASSPPDDQYNEQFF.

This clonotype was seen more than once but under ten times. The chain uses TRBV18 and TRBJ2-4; 7 nucleotides agree with TRBD1. The CDR3 extends over 14 amino acids. CDR1 and CDR2 (germline): KGHSH, LQKENI. Trimming at V came to 3 bases and at J to 7 bases, leaving 6 bases not matched to a gene. CDR3 protein: CASSPSTGWNIQYF. As DNA, the CDR3 is TGTGCCAGCTCACCGTCGACAGGGTGGAACATTCAGTACTTC. The full variable domain, in which reference TRBV18 and TRBJ2-4 provide the parts outside the CDR3, is NAGVMQNPRHLVRRRGQEARLRCSPMKGHSHVYWYRQLPEEGLKFMVYLQKENIIDESGMPKERFSAEFPKEGPSILRIQQVVRGDSAAYFCASSPSTGWNIQYFGAGTRLSVL.